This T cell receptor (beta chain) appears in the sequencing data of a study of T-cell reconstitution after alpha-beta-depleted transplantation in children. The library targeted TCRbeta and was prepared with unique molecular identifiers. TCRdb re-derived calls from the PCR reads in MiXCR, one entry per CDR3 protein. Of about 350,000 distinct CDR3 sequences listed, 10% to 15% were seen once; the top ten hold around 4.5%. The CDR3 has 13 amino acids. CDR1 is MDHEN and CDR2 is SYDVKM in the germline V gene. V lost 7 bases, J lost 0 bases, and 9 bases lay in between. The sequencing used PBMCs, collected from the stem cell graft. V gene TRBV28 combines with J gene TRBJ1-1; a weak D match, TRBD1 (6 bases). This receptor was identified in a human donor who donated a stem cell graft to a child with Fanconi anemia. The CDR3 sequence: CASKDSLNTEAFF. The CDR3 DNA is TGTGCCAGCAAGGACAGTCTGAACACTGAAGCTTTCTTT.